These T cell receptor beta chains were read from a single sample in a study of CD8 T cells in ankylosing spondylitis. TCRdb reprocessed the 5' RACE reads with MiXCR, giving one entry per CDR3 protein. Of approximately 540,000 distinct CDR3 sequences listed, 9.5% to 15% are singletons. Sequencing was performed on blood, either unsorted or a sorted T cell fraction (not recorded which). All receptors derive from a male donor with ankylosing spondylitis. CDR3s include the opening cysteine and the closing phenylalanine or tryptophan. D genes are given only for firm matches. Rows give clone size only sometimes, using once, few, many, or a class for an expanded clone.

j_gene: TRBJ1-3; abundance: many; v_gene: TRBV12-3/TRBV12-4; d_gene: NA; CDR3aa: CASSLVAEAGNTIYF
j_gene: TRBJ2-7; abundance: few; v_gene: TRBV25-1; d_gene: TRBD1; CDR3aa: CASSEFGTGKNEQYF
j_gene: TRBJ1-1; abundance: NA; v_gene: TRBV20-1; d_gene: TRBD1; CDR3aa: CSARVTGDTEAFF
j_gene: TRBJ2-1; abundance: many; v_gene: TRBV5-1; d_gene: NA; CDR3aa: CASSRIAETYNEQFF
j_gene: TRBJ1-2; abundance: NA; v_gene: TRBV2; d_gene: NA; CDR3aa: CASTGLPGGGYTF
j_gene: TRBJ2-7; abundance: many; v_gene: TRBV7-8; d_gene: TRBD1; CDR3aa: CASSPRTGSSYEQYF
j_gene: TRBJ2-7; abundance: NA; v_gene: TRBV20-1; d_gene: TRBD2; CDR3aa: CSARDLSGGTYEQYF
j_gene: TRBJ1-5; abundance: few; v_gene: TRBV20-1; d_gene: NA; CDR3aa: CSAGPDDQPQHF
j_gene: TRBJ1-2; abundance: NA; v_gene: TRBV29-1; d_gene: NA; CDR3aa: CSVAIQGFDYGYTF
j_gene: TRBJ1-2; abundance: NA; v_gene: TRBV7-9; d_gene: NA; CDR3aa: CASSAGAGKNYGYTF
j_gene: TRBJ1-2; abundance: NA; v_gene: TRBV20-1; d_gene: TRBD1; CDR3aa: CSARQGAEYGYTF
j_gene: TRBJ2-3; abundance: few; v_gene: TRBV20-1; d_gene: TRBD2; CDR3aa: CSARDGLASGWTDTQYF
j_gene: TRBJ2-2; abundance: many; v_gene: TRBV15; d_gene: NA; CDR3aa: CATSGSGQGRGELFF
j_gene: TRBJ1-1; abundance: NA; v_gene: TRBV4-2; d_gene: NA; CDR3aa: CASSQDPGAGNTEAFF
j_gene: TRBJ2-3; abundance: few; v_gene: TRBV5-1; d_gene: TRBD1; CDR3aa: CASSFFQGATDTQYF
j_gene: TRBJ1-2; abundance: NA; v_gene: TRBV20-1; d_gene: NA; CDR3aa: CSARDRGNYGYTF
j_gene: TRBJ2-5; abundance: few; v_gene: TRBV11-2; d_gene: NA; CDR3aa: CASSFGPDGETQYF
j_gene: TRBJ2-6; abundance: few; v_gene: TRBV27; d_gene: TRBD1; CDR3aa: CASSPRGPGANVLTF
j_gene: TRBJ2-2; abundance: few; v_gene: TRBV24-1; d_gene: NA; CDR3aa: CATSDPGPGELFF
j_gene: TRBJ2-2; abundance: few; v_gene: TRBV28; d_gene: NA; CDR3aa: CASSLQTTGELFF
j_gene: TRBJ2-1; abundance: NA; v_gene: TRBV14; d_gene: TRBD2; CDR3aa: CASSRHPGTSGNNEQFF
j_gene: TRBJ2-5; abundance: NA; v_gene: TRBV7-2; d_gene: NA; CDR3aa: CASSLGPIETQYF
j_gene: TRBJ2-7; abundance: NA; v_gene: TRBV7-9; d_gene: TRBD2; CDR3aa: CASSHTTSGRFEQYF
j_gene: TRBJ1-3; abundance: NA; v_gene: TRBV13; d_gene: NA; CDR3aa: CASSLKPGTAEGNTIYF
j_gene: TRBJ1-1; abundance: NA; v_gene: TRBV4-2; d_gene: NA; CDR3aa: CASSQERGRTSEAFF
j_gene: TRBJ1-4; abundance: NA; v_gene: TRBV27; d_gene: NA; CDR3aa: CASSLSYTGNEKLFF